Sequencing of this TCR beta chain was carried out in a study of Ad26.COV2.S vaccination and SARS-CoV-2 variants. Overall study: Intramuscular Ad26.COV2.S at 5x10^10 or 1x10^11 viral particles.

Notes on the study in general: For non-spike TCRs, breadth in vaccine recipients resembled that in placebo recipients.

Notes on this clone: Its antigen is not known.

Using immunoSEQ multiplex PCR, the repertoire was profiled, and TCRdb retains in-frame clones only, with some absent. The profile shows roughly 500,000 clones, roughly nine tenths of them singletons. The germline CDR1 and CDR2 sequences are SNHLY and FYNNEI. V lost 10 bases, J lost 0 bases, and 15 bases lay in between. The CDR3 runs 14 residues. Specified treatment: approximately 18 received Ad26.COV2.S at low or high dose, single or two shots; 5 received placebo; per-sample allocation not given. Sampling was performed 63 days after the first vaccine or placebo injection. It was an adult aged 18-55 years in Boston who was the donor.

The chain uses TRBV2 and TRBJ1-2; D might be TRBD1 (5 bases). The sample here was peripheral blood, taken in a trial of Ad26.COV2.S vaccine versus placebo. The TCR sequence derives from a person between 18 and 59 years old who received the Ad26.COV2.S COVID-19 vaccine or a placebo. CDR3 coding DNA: TGTGCCACTTCCCGGGACGGATCTAACTATGGCTACACCTTC. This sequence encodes CATSRDGSNYGYTF.